The clone carrying this T cell receptor (beta chain) was counted a few times. Antigen: not known. The TCRbeta library incorporated unique molecular identifiers. One entry per CDR3 protein, called by TCRdb with MiXCR from the PCR reads. The top ten hold roughly 17% of the sample, which has 100,000 or so distinct CDR3 sequences, about 7.5% seen once. The sample comes from a study of T-cell reconstitution after alpha-beta-depleted transplantation in children. Study conclusions and caveats: Several hundred expanded graft clones reportedly supplied alpha-beta T cells about two months after transplant. Newly made T cells mostly supplied T-cell counts and diversity one year after transplant. Surviving recipient T cells and thymic progenitors accounted for the high day-60 TCRbeta diversity observed in some patients.

Germline CDR1 reads DFQATT; CDR2 reads SNEGSKA (reference sequence). Trimming took 3 bases from V and 2 from J; bases not matched to a gene: 11. This CDR3 comprises 16 residues. The source of this sequence is a boy aged 2 to 10 with acute lymphoblastic leukemia, due to receive a stem cell transplant. The specimen comprised PBMCs, sampled before TCRalphabeta/CD19-depleted stem cell transplant. This chain links TRBV20-1 with TRBJ2-5, with 8 bases matching TRBD2. The CDR3 loop reads CSARVGSGGKQETQYF. CDR3 coding DNA: TGCAGTGCTAGGGTGGGCAGCGGGGGCAAACAAGAGACCCAGTACTTC.